Presented here are 32 T cell receptor beta chains from one specimen sequenced in a study of glioma-infiltrating T cells. Using RNA template, CDR3s of TCR alpha and beta were amplified with iRepertoire arm-PCR. TCRdb re-derived calls from the multiplex PCR reads in MiXCR, one entry per CDR3 protein. The sample records over 90,000 distinct CDR3 sequences, around 29% being singletons. The specimen was glioma tissue, nonneoplastic brain tissue, or PBMCs (not recorded which). These receptors were collected from a human donor with low-grade glioma or glioblastoma, undergoing nonglioma brain surgery, or in good health (not recorded which).

This chain links TRBV28 with TRBJ1-6; no definite D call. Germline CDR1 and CDR2: MDHEN and SYDVKM. The CDR3 has 15 residues. With 3 bases removed from V and 0 bases from J, the gap between germline ends came to 6 bases. The CDR3 protein is CASSFFRSYNSPLHF. The DNA of the CDR3 is TGTGCCAGCAGTTTCTTTCGCTCCTATAATTCACCCCTCCACTTT.

This clonotype was seen ten or more times. The chain uses TRBV28 and TRBJ1-2, with TRBD1 identical over 7 bases. The CDR3 has 15 amino acids. With V trimmed by 6 bases and J by 2 bases, 9 bases remained unmatched. CDR1 is MDHEN and CDR2 is SYDVKM in the germline V gene. The CDR3 reads CASRGIGTDNYGYTF. The CDR3 region has the DNA TGTGCCAGCAGGGGAATCGGGACAGACAACTATGGCTACACCTTC.

This clonotype was recorded many times. The chain uses TRBV11-2 and TRBJ1-5; D is possibly TRBD1 (5 bases). Germline V lookup: CDR1 SGHAT, CDR2 FQNNGV. V lost 2 bases to trimming and J lost 6 bases, with 8 bases between them. This CDR3 spans 13 amino acids. The CDR3 DNA is TGTGCCAGCAGCTTAAACCAGGGTCAGCCCCAGCATTTT. It yields the protein CASSLNQGQPQHF.

V usage is TRBV4-2 and J usage is TRBJ2-7; 8 bases fit TRBD1. The ends lost 1 base at V and 0 bases at J; junction bases unmatched: 8. Germline CDR1 reads LGHNA; CDR2 reads YNFKEQ. The CDR3 totals 17 residues. CDR3 in DNA: TGTGCCAGCAGCCAAGTTTGGGACAGGAGAGGCTCCTACGAGCAGTACTTC. This gives the protein CASSQVWDRRGSYEQYF.

With regard to this clonotype: This is likely a read error, given that the CDR3 carries no conserved phenylalanine or tryptophan at its end. This chain links TRBV7-8 with TRBJ2-7; a weak D match, TRBD1 (5 bases). V gave up 5 bases and J gave up 5 bases, with 25 bases separating them. CDR3 length: 17 amino acids. The germline V gene has CDR1 SGHVS and CDR2 FQNEAQ. CDR3 nucleotides: TGTGCCAGCAGCCAGTCAATACCCACAGGATTGGACGACGAGCAGTACATC. It encodes CASSQSIPTGLDDEQYI.

With respect to this clonotype: The germline gene is not matched at one end of the junction; a read error may be the cause. The chain joins TRBV20-1 to TRBJ1-1; D ambiguous. The germline V gene encodes CDR1 DFQATT and CDR2 SNEGSKA (reference sequence). This CDR3 spans 14 amino acids. The CDR3 loop reads CSASSQSMNTVAFF. CDR3 in DNA: TGCAGTGCCAGCAGTCAGAGTATGAACACTGTAGCTTTCTTT.

In the case of this clonotype: A much larger clone sits a single nucleotide away, making a read error possible. V and J are TRBV7-8 and TRBJ1-5; D call uncertain. V was clipped by 2 bases and J by 0 bases, with 8 bases between them. From germline, CDR1 is SGHVS and CDR2 FQNEAQ. The CDR3 extends over 15 amino acids. For the CDR3, the DNA is TGTGCCAGCAGCTTAACTGGGGATAGCAATCAGCCCCAGCATTTT. Protein: CASSLTGDSNQPQHF.

The V gene is TRBV6-2 or TRBV6-3, the J gene TRBJ1-5; D is perhaps TRBD1 (5 bases). V gave up 5 bases and J gave up 6 bases, with 14 bases separating them. CDR1 is MNHEY and CDR2 is SVGEGT in the germline V gene. CDR3 size: 14 residues. The DNA for the CDR3 is TGTGCCAGCAGTGGGATAGGGGAAGCTCAGCCCCAGCATTTT. It translates to CASSGIGEAQPQHF.

The table lists this clonotype with many counts. The genes are TRBV28 and TRBJ2-7, with TRBD1 as a possible D gene (9 bases). The ends were cut back, 6 bases at V and 1 base at J, with 16 bases in the middle. This CDR3 contains 15 residues. Germline V gene data show CDR1 as MDHEN and CDR2 as SYDVKM. For the CDR3, the DNA is TGTGCCAGCAGACCGGGAGGGACAGGGTCCTACGAGCAGTACTTC. This codes for CASRPGGTGSYEQYF.

This rearrangement joins TRBV29-1 to TRBJ2-3; 9 positions match TRBD2. V shed 8 bases and J 2 bases; nucleotides not matched to a gene: 5. CDR1 is SQVTM, CDR2 ANQGSEA, per germline. The CDR3 is made up of 13 amino acids. The CDR3 loop is CSRLAGDTDTQYF. In DNA form, the CDR3 reads TGCAGCCGATTAGCGGGGGACACAGATACGCAGTATTTT.

In the case of this clonotype: This may be a read error, as it is one base from a much larger clone. The CDR3 reads CTSSRIKPGGSNYNEQFF. The CDR3 nucleotides are TGTACCAGCAGTCGTATTAAACCGGGGGGCTCAAACTACAATGAGCAGTTCTTC. The V call is TRBV27, the J call TRBJ2-1; D is possibly TRBD2 (7 bases). Germline CDR1 reads MNHEY; CDR2 reads SMNVEV (reference sequence). The CDR3 loop spans 18 amino acids.

This clonotype was observed many times. The chain carries TRBV2 and TRBJ1-1; no reliable D call. The length of the CDR3 is 13 residues. V lost 4 bases and J lost 2, with 8 bases in between. Germline V gene lookup returns CDR1 SNHLY and CDR2 FYNNEI. CDR3 sequence reads: CASSGESNTEAFF. DNA for the CDR3: TGTGCCAGCAGTGGGGAGTCTAACACTGAAGCTTTCTTT.

This clonotype has a count of ten or more. The chain couples TRBV7-2 to TRBJ2-5; TRBD1 matches 7 bases. This CDR3 region has 16 residues. CDR1 is SGHTA, CDR2 FQGNSA, per germline. The ends lost 5 bases at V and 1 base at J; junction bases unmatched: 10. In DNA form, the CDR3 reads TGTGCCAGCAGCCGACGACAGGGATCCTCCCAAGAGACCCAGTACTTC. This codes for CASSRRQGSSQETQYF.

Details on this clonotype: A read error is possible here, since a much larger clone lies one base away. The gene calls are TRBV27 and TRBJ2-3; 7 nucleotides line up with TRBD2. The CDR3 runs 13 residues. CDR1 is MNHEY and CDR2 is SMNVEV in the germline V gene (reference sequence). The CDR3 is CASGDYPTDTKYF. DNA of the CDR3: TGTGCCAGTGGGGACTACCCCACAGATACGAAGTATTTT.

On this clonotype itself: This sequence may be a read error, since a much larger clone differs from it by one base. The V gene is TRBV20-1, the J gene TRBJ2-7; 12 bases are a match to TRBD2. The J segment lost 4 bases and the V segment lost 4 bases, leaving 2 bases of the junction unmatched. CDR1 is DFQATT and CDR2 is SNEGSKA in the germline V gene (reference sequence). The CDR3 covers 13 residues. Here the CDR3 DNA reads TGCAGTGCTATAGGGACTAGCGGGTACGAGCAGTACTTC. It translates to CSAIGTSGYEQYF.

There are many counts of this clonotype. The gene calls are TRBV7-2 and TRBJ2-5; no clear D gene. Per germline, CDR1 SGHTA and CDR2 FQGNSA. The CDR3 extends over 15 amino acids. V was cut by 4 bases and J by 0 bases, with 12 bases left in between. The CDR3 sequence is CASSSSVGYQETQYF. CDR3 coding DNA: TGTGCCAGCAGCTCCTCGGTTGGGTACCAAGAGACCCAGTACTTC.

The table lists this clonotype with a few counts. The chain is built from TRBV19 and TRBJ1-5; TRBD1 aligns across 7 bases. The germline gives CDR1 LNHDA, CDR2 SQIVND (reference sequence). With 7 bases clipped from V and 2 bases from J, the junction kept 17 bases outside the gene matches. There are 18 residues in the CDR3. CDR3 coding DNA: TGTGCCAGTAAGACGACAGGGAGCGACCCCTGGGGCAATCAGCCCCAGCATTTT. Its protein is CASKTTGSDPWGNQPQHF.

In its sample, this clonotype was seen many times. V is TRBV6-7 and J is TRBJ2-7; D not resolved. TRBV6-7 is placed among ORFs of uncertain function. The CDR3 length is 10 residues. The V end was cut by 2 bases, the J end by 5 bases, with 1 base between. The CDR3 DNA reads as TGTGCCAGCAGTTACGACGAGCAGTACTTC. Translation: CASSYDEQYF.

This clonotype has at least ten counts. The genes are TRBV27 and TRBJ2-1; D gene uncertain. V was clipped by 3 bases and J by 0 bases, with 6 bases between them. The CDR3 is 14 residues long. Germline loops: CDR1 MNHEY, CDR2 SMNVEV (reference sequence). This CDR3 is CASSFYSSYNEQFF. The CDR3 DNA sequence: TGTGCCAGCAGTTTTTACAGCTCCTACAATGAGCAGTTCTTC.

This clonotype is medium-sized in the sample. The V gene is TRBV28, the J gene TRBJ1-4; D may be TRBD1 (6 bases). In germline, CDR1 is MDHEN, CDR2 SYDVKM. V was pared by 4 bases and J by 7 bases, with 13 bases between. The CDR3 is 14 amino acids. CDR3 DNA sequence: TGTGCCAGCAGTTCCCGACAGGAGGTTGAAAAACTGTTTTTT. This gives the protein CASSSRQEVEKLFF.

This clonotype appeared many times. The chain couples TRBV20-1 to TRBJ2-1, with D possibly TRBD2 on 5 matching bases. V gave up 0 bases and J gave up 3 bases, with 12 bases separating them. This CDR3 spans 15 amino acids. Germline CDR1 is DFQATT and CDR2 is SNEGSKA (reference sequence). CDR3 DNA sequence: TGCAGTGCTAGAGATAAGGGAGACTTCTACAATGAGCAGTTCTTC. It yields the protein CSARDKGDFYNEQFF.

CDR3 protein: CSVRRESDEQFF. CDR3 nucleotide sequence: TGCAGCGTGCGAAGGGAATCTGATGAGCAGTTCTTC. The V gene is TRBV29-1, the J gene TRBJ2-1; no reliable D call. The germline gives CDR1 SQVTM, CDR2 ANQGSEA. V lost 6 bases and J 8 bases, leaving 14 bases between the germline ends. This CDR3 contains 12 residues.

The genes are TRBV30 and TRBJ2-2; D uncertain. Germline V gene lookup returns CDR1 GTSNPN and CDR2 SVGIG (reference sequence). Trimming left V 3 bases short and J 9 bases short, with 8 bases between. The CDR3 length is 11 residues. The CDR3 sequence is CAWRLARELFF. In nucleotides, the CDR3 is TGTGCCTGGAGATTGGCCCGGGAGCTGTTTTTT.

This clonotype was observed at least ten times. This sequence joins TRBV4-1 and TRBJ2-3, with TRBD2 identical over 9 bases. The germline V gene encodes CDR1 MGHRA and CDR2 YSYEKL. The length of the CDR3 is 14 residues. V shed 4 bases, J shed 4 bases, and the junction held 3 bases outside the gene matches. The CDR3 sequence is CASSPGGGADTQYF. Here the CDR3 DNA reads TGCGCCAGCAGCCCGGGCGGGGGGGCAGATACGCAGTATTTT.

This clonotype was picked up many times. The rearrangement joins TRBV20-1 to TRBJ2-2, with D unresolved. V was trimmed by 0 bases and J by 3 bases, leaving 8 bases between them. Germline assignment: CDR1 DFQATT and CDR2 SNEGSKA (reference sequence). This CDR3 has 14 residues. The CDR3 here is CSARDLVYTGELFF. CDR3 sequence (DNA): TGCAGTGCTAGAGATCTGGTTTACACCGGGGAGCTGTTTTTT.

The chain carries TRBV5-1 and TRBJ1-1; 7 bases agree with TRBD1. V dropped 2 bases and J dropped 5; count of bases not matched to a gene: 6. CDR1 is SGHRS, CDR2 YFSETQ, per germline. The CDR3 runs 14 residues. CDR3 in amino acids: CASSFEGAGTEAFF. The DNA for the CDR3 is TGCGCCAGCAGCTTTGAGGGGGCAGGTACTGAAGCTTTCTTT.

V and J are TRBV12-3 or TRBV12-4 and TRBJ1-2; weak D call: TRBD1 (5 bases). The V end was cut by 7 bases, the J end by 7 bases, with 16 bases between. The CDR3 totals 13 residues. Written as DNA, the CDR3 is TGTGCCAGCAAGGTGGGAGGGGAGGCTGGCTACACCTTC. Translating gives CASKVGGEAGYTF.

This clonotype came up many times. The chain is built from TRBV6-1 and TRBJ2-5; 7 positions match TRBD1. Trimming removed 5 bases from V and 7 bases from J; junction bases left unmatched: 7. Germline assignment: CDR1 MNHNS and CDR2 SASEGT. The length of the CDR3 is 13 residues. The CDR3 spells CASSQGVKGTQYF. In DNA form, the CDR3 reads TGTGCCAGCAGTCAGGGGGTAAAAGGGACCCAGTACTTC.

This clonotype was seen many times. The J gene is TRBJ1-2, the V gene TRBV2, with D unclear. The ends were cut back, 8 bases at V and 2 bases at J, with 18 bases in the middle. The CDR3 covers 15 residues. Germline loops: CDR1 SNHLY, CDR2 FYNNEI. The CDR3 spells CASLKPAGDNYGYTF. The CDR3 region has the DNA TGTGCCAGCCTCAAGCCGGCAGGCGACAACTATGGCTACACCTTC.

V gene TRBV9 combines with J gene TRBJ2-7; TRBD2 matches 8 bases. V trimming: 2 bases; J trimming: 6 bases; junction bases outside the gene matches: 7. Per the germline V gene, CDR1 is SGDLS and CDR2 is YYNGEE. There are 14 residues in the CDR3. Written as DNA, the CDR3 is TGTGCCAGCAGCGTTGTGTCGGGGGGGGGCGAGCAGTACTTC. Its protein is CASSVVSGGGEQYF.

The rearrangement uses TRBV7-9 and TRBJ2-3; D is tentatively TRBD1 or TRBD2 (6 bases each). Trimming cost V 7 bases and J 5 bases, with 13 bases left between them. In germline, CDR1 is SEHNR, CDR2 FQNEAQ (reference sequence). The CDR3 has 13 amino acids. CDR3 sequence reads: CASITGAGDTQYF. In DNA, the CDR3 is TGTGCCAGCATAACGGGGGCGGGAGATACGCAGTATTTT.

Worth noting for this clonotype: The junction departs from the called germline gene at one end, perhaps through a read error. The gene calls are TRBV18 and TRBJ1-5; 7 positions agree with TRBD1. CDR3 size: 15 residues. In germline, CDR1 is KGHSH, CDR2 LQKENI. CDR3 loop: CASSPRDSPHQPKHF. Here the CDR3 DNA reads TGTGCCAGCTCACCACGGGACAGTCCGCATCAGCCCAAGCATTTT.